This T cell receptor (beta chain) stems from a study of type 1 regulatory T cells. About the study: T-allo10 is an in vitro-generated, Tr1-enriched CD4 T cell product specific for alloantigen.

Overall study results and limits: Tr1 cells had a more restricted TCR repertoire than non-Tr1 cells.

A word on this clonotype: What it binds is not known.

TCRdb itself ran the reads through MiXCR, one entry per CDR3 protein. The sample holds about 71,000 distinct CDR3 sequences, more than 20% seen once. The CDR3 contains 16 residues. The germline V gene has CDR1 DFQATT and CDR2 SNEGSKA (reference sequence). J gave up 4 bases and V 0 bases, and 9 bases lay outside the gene matches. The source of this sequence is a human donor in good health. The sample taken for sequencing was cultured type 1 regulatory T (Tr1) cells, either the whole culture or a sorted fraction (not recorded which). The rearrangement links TRBV20-1 to TRBJ2-5; TRBD2 aligns across 9 bases. The CDR3: CSARDTSGRTRETQYF. CDR3 nucleotides: TGCAGTGCTAGAGATACCAGCGGGAGGACGAGAGAGACCCAGTACTTC.